This T cell receptor beta chain emerged from a study of blood T cell repertoires in COVID-19. Background on the study: COVID-19 samples, acute and convalescent, were from the United States, Italy and Spain. From T cells, B-cell-depleted T cells, or PBMCs came the material, which was cDNA or gDNA.

Trimming removed 1 base from V and 4 bases from J; junction bases left unmatched: 18. Per the germline V gene, CDR1 is SGHVS and CDR2 is FNYEAQ. CDR3 size: 20 residues. Authors' processing steps: Nucleated cell counts were estimated from reference gene primer amplification. This table comes from immunoSEQ multiplex PCR, and its TCRdb copy is limited to in-frame clones, with some not included. V, J and clone size derive from that table, while D and trimming were established from the DNA sequence. The sample includes 200,000 or so clones, approximately 85% of them seen just once. This chain links TRBV7-6 with TRBJ2-2; TRBD2 agrees at 7 bases. Sequencing was done on a sample of peripheral blood. The clonotype originates from a man aged 60 to 69 with acute or convalescent COVID-19. The CDR3 here is CASSLVGPAGYSPGTGELFF. The CDR3 DNA reads TGTGCCAGCAGCTTAGTCGGGCCAGCGGGGTACTCCCCGGGCACCGGGGAGCTGTTTTTT.